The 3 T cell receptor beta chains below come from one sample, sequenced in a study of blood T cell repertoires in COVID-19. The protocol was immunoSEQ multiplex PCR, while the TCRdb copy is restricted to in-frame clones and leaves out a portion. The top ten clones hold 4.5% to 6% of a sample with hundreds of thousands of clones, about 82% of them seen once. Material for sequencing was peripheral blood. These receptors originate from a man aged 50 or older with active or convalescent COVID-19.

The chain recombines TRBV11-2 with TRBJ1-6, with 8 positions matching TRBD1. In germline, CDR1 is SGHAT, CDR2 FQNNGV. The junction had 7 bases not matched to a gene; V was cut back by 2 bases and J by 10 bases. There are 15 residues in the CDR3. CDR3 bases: TGTGCCAGCAGCTTATTGGGCAGGGGGCTGTCACCCCTCCACTTT. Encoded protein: CASSLLGRGLSPLHF.

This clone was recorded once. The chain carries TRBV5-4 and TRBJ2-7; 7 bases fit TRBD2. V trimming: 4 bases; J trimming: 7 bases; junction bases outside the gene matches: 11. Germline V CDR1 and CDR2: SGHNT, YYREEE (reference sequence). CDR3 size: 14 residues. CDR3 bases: TGTGCCAGCAGCCCCCAGGCGGGAGCTAAGGAGCAGTACTTC. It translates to CASSPQAGAKEQYF.

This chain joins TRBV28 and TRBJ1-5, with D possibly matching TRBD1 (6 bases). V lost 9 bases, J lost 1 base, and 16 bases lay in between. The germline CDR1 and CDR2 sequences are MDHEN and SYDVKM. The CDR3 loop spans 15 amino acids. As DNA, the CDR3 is TGTGCCAGTATGAGGGGGGGGATGAGCAATCAGCCCCAGCATTTT. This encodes CASMRGGMSNQPQHF.